This T cell receptor beta chain comes out of a study of T cell repertoires in cytomegalovirus infection (dated by TCRdb to about 2019). A note on the overall study: Alongside well-studied HLA-B-restricted epitopes, the peptide stimulations were aimed at recently identified HLA-C-restricted CMV epitopes, whose presentation resists viral immunomodulation. Because public TCR beta signatures pointed to carriage of CMV infection together with the matching HLA type, the HLA type of each donor mattered for the analysis.

The reads were generated on an Illumina HiSeq 1500. TCRdb's own reprocessing of the public reads used fastp at Q25 and MiXCR and kept productive beta chains. Rows are combined by CDR3 protein, so each entry shows the most common genes and DNA. The sample profile shows 650,000 to 900,000 distinct CDR3 sequences; approximately 32% of them were found once. About 12% of the sample comes from the top ten. From its cysteine to its phenylalanine, the CDR3 spans 13 amino acids. The CDR3 DNA has 39 bases and is translated from base 1. V is reduced by 1 base and J by 8 bases, leaving a spacing of 12 bases between them. CDR1 is given as SGHKS and CDR2 as YYEKEE, both from the germline V gene (reference sequence). With regard to this clonotype: What antigen it recognizes has not been identified. Base qualities are not provided; no much larger clone lies one nucleotide away.

This specimen's treatment or condition label, interpreted: in vitro stimulation with specific CMV peptide epitopes to enrich CMV-specific T cells. The paper's findings and limits, for the study overall: Cumulative frequency of public TCR beta family members discriminated carriers of CMV infection plus the relevant HLA type in this cohort and an independent approximately 400-donor cohort. The ex vivo response was dominated by HLA-C-restricted CMV-specific TCR beta clonotypes, and the single most frequent clonotype in two of eight donors was supplied by these HLA-C-restricted clonotypes.

This sequence uses TRBV5-5 and TRBJ1-1, and perhaps TRBD1 as D gene, on 5 matching bases. The source is a human donor in good health (CMV status not recorded). Some clones in this sample may be carry-over from other donors' samples. Sequences were derived from cultured CD8+ T cells from PBMCs, sampled from culture after CMV antigen stimulation. CDR3 reads: CASSLLTAREAFF. The DNA is TGTGCCAGCAGCTTGTTGACAGCAAGAGAAGCTTTCTTT. Outside the CDR3, residues come from the reference TRBV5-5 and TRBJ1-1 proteins, so the full variable domain is: DAGVTQSPTHLIKTRGQQVTLRCSPISGHKSVSWYQQVLGQGPQFIFQYYEKEERGRGNFPDRFSARQFPNYSSELNVNALLLGDSALYLCASSLLTAREAFFGQGTRLTVV.